What follows are 23 T cell receptor beta chains derived from one specimen sequenced in a study of CD8 T cells in ankylosing spondylitis. Study results and caveats: It appeared that ankylosing spondylitis blood was characterized by a TCR beta motif of several highly homologous variants.

These receptors have no known antigen. TCRdb fed the 5' RACE reads into MiXCR, producing one record per CDR3 protein. The profile shows approximately 550,000 distinct CDR3 sequences, 10% to 15% of them singletons. Material for sequencing was blood, either unsorted or a sorted T cell fraction (not recorded which). Source of these receptors: a male donor with ankylosing spondylitis.

This clonotype was recorded a few times. The chain combines TRBV10-3 with TRBJ2-7; D might be TRBD1 (6 bases). The CDR3 spans 13 residues. Trimming cost V 6 bases and J 4 bases, with 13 bases left between them. CDR1 and CDR2 (germline): ENHRY, SYGVKD. This CDR3 is CAISPGQPYEQYV. CDR3 nucleotides: TGTGCCATCAGCCCGGGACAACCTTACGAGCAGTACGTC.

This clonotype has a count of ten or more. The V and J genes are TRBV20-1 and TRBJ1-1, with 9 bases identical to TRBD1. Per germline, CDR1 DFQATT and CDR2 SNEGSKA (reference sequence). The CDR3 contains 14 residues. V dropped 6 bases and J dropped 4; count of bases not matched to a gene: 9. As DNA, the CDR3 is TGCAGTGCCCCGACAGGGGGTGGACGCACTGAAGCTTTCTTT. Translating gives CSAPTGGGRTEAFF.

The chain is built from TRBV20-1 and TRBJ2-3; no definite D call. This CDR3 spans 15 amino acids. The ends were cut back, 1 base at V and 10 bases at J, with 21 bases in the middle. The germline V gene has CDR1 DFQATT and CDR2 SNEGSKA (reference sequence). The CDR3 sequence is CSARAYPGTVSAQYF. The CDR3 nucleotides read TGCAGTGCTAGAGCTTACCCAGGTACCGTAAGCGCGCAGTATTTT.

This clonotype was observed at least ten times. The rearrangement uses TRBV5-1 and TRBJ2-5; D unresolved. Trimming shortened V by 0 bases and J by 0 bases, and 9 bases separated the two germline ends. CDR1 and CDR2 (germline): SGHRS, YFSETQ. The CDR3 consists of 15 residues. CDR3: CASSLEGSNQETQYF. CDR3 nucleotide sequence: TGCGCCAGCAGCTTGGAGGGCAGCAACCAAGAGACCCAGTACTTC.

Only a few counts were recorded for this clonotype. This chain uses TRBV5-5 with TRBJ1-3; D is unclear. Trimming left V 0 bases short and J 1 base short, with 5 bases between. The CDR3 extends over 14 amino acids. The germline gives CDR1 SGHKS, CDR2 YYEKEE (reference sequence). The CDR3 bases are TGTGCCAGCAGCTTGGGGGTTTCTGGAAACACCATATATTTT. The encoded protein is CASSLGVSGNTIYF.

The chain is built from TRBV12-3 or TRBV12-4 and TRBJ1-2; D is ambiguous. The CDR3 extends over 14 amino acids. V lost 3 bases and J 4 bases, leaving 12 bases between the germline ends. CDR3 region: CASSFGGVLYGYTF. The CDR3 nucleotides read TGTGCCAGCAGTTTCGGTGGAGTCCTCTATGGCTACACCTTC.

J is TRBJ2-1 and V is TRBV19; D not certain. The CDR3 is 12 amino acids. Trimming shortened V by 8 bases and J by 6 bases, and 11 bases separated the two germline ends. Per germline, CDR1 LNHDA and CDR2 SQIVND (reference sequence). CDR3 sequence reads: CASGGGFNEQFF. The CDR3 DNA follows: TGTGCCAGTGGCGGTGGTTTCAATGAGCAGTTCTTC.

The chain uses TRBV3-1 and TRBJ2-7; D gene uncertain. This CDR3 region has 13 residues. Germline V gene lookup returns CDR1 LGHDT and CDR2 YNNKEL (reference sequence). The V gene lost 0 bases and the J gene lost 6 bases, with 9 bases spanning the gap. The CDR3 sequence: CASSQDVHPEQYF. The CDR3 DNA reads TGTGCCAGCAGCCAAGATGTACACCCCGAGCAGTACTTC.

In this sample, this clonotype turned up a few times. This chain links TRBV6-1 with TRBJ2-7, with D perhaps TRBD2 (6 bases). Germline CDR1 is MNHNS and CDR2 is SASEGT. There are 16 residues in the CDR3. Trimming stripped 0 bases from V and 4 bases from J, with 16 bases between. In nucleotides, the CDR3 is TGTGCCAGCAGTGAAGCGCTTCCCGGGAGTTCGTACGAGCAGTACTTC. The encoded protein is CASSEALPGSSYEQYF.

This clonotype was seen many times. The chain employs TRBV7-2 and TRBJ2-1; D is uncertain. The germline V and J ends were trimmed by 3 bases and 3 bases, with 9 bases remaining between them. The CDR3 contains 14 residues. Germline lookup yields CDR1 SGHTA and CDR2 FQGNSA. The CDR3 here is CASSFSRGYNEQFF. CDR3 nucleotide sequence: TGTGCCAGCAGCTTTTCCAGAGGCTACAATGAGCAGTTCTTC.

This chain connects TRBV5-1 to TRBJ2-7, with D perhaps TRBD1 (6 bases). Looked up from germline, CDR1 is SGHRS and CDR2 is YFSETQ. The CDR3 covers 15 residues. Between the trimmed V and J ends, which lost 4 bases and 0 bases, there was a span of 14 bases. The CDR3 is CASSRGQTSSYEQYF. CDR3 DNA: TGCGCCAGCAGCCGTGGACAGACGAGCTCCTACGAGCAGTACTTC. Based on the CDR3 plus reference TRBV5-1 and TRBJ2-7, the full variable domain is KAGVTQTPRYLIKTRGQQVTLSCSPISGHRSVSWYQQTPGQGLQFLFEYFSETQRNKGNFPGRFSGRQFSNSRSEMNVSTLELGDSALYLCASSRGQTSSYEQYFGPGTRLTVT.

The chain combines TRBV7-2 with TRBJ2-1, with D possibly matching TRBD2 (6 bases). CDR1 and CDR2 (germline): SGHTA, FQGNSA. V lost 1 base, J lost 0 bases, and 10 bases lay in between. CDR3 size: 16 residues. In DNA, the CDR3 is TGTGCCAGCAGCTTAGGGCCGGGAGTCTCCTACAATGAGCAGTTCTTC. Amino acid sequence: CASSLGPGVSYNEQFF.

There are a few counts of this clonotype. The chain links TRBV10-3 to TRBJ2-7; possible D gene TRBD1, 5 bases. The germline CDR1 and CDR2 sequences are ENHRY and SYGVKD. The CDR3 is 15 amino acids. V lost 6 bases and J lost 1, with 16 bases in between. CDR3 protein: CAISPRAGLSYEQYF. The CDR3 bases are TGTGCCATCAGCCCCCGGGCAGGGCTGTCCTACGAGCAGTACTTC.

The CDR3 loop is CASSSYRGSEQYV. The CDR3 DNA is TGTGCCAGCAGTTCCTACAGGGGGAGCGAGCAGTACGTC. The rearrangement joins TRBV27 to TRBJ2-7; TRBD1 matches 8 bases. Germline V gives CDR1 MNHEY, CDR2 SMNVEV (reference sequence). The V gene end was trimmed by 4 bases and the J gene end by 6 bases; junction bases not matched to a gene: 5. The CDR3 is 13 residues long.

This clonotype has a handful of counts. This chain uses TRBV2 with TRBJ2-7; no reliable D call. With 2 bases removed from V and 3 bases from J, the gap between germline ends came to 5 bases. The length of the CDR3 is 12 residues. Germline V gives CDR1 SNHLY, CDR2 FYNNEI. CDR3 loop: CASSEQDYEQYV. The DNA for the CDR3 is TGTGCCAGCAGTGAACAGGACTACGAGCAGTACGTC.

This rearrangement joins TRBV30 to TRBJ2-6; 7 nucleotides align to TRBD1. Trimming cost V 2 bases and J 2 bases; bases outside gene matches: 6. The CDR3 totals 16 residues. CDR1 and CDR2 (germline): GTSNPN, SVGIG (reference sequence). The CDR3 loop is CAWSIDRVPGANVLTF. The CDR3 DNA reads as TGTGCCTGGAGTATAGACAGGGTCCCTGGGGCCAACGTCCTGACTTTC.

The rearrangement joins TRBV12-3 or TRBV12-4 to TRBJ2-3, with 9 positions matching TRBD1. The CDR3 is made up of 14 amino acids. Germline trimming cut 10 bases from V and 7 bases from J; bases unmatched to any gene: 12. CDR3 sequence reads: CATGQGTGWNTQYF. In nucleotides, the CDR3 is TGTGCCACGGGACAGGGAACCGGGTGGAATACGCAGTATTTT.

V gene TRBV6-1 combines with J gene TRBJ1-2; D may be TRBD1 (5 bases). This CDR3 is 15 amino acids long. Trimming pared 7 bases from V and 1 base from J, leaving 16 bases between. Germline-derived CDR1 and CDR2 are MNHNS and SASEGT. This CDR3 is CASTGLEEGNYGYTF. The CDR3 nucleotides are TGTGCCAGCACGGGGCTTGAGGAGGGTAACTATGGCTACACCTTC.

This clonotype was counted many times. This chain uses TRBV12-3 or TRBV12-4 with TRBJ2-3; D is uncertain. The CDR3 has 13 amino acids. Trimming removed 8 bases from V and 3 bases from J, with 12 bases in between. CDR3 in DNA: TGTGCCAGCGGGCGAGGAAGAACAGATACGCAGTATTTT. It is translated as CASGRGRTDTQYF.

The sample holds a few counts of this clonotype. This sequence joins TRBV12-3 or TRBV12-4 and TRBJ2-6; D possibly corresponds to TRBD2 (6 bases). V lost 6 bases to trimming and J lost 6 bases, with 15 bases between them. The CDR3 has 15 residues. Here the CDR3 DNA reads TGTGCCAGCAGGTTGGGACTCCGGGAGGCCAACGTCCTGACTTTC. Translating gives CASRLGLREANVLTF.

The gene calls are TRBV7-8 and TRBJ2-1, with 9 nucleotides matching TRBD2. Germline V CDR1 and CDR2: SGHVS, FQNEAQ. The CDR3 loop spans 14 amino acids. The V gene end was trimmed by 5 bases and the J gene end by 2 bases; junction bases not matched to a gene: 1. CDR3 protein: CASSGLAPYNEQFF. CDR3 in DNA: TGTGCCAGCAGCGGACTAGCGCCCTACAATGAGCAGTTCTTC.

CDR3: CASSSRPDTQYF. The CDR3 nucleotides are TGTGCCAGCAGCTCACGGCCTGATACGCAGTATTTT. V is TRBV11-3 and J is TRBJ2-3; D gene ambiguous. CDR3 length equals 12 residues. The germline V gene encodes CDR1 SGHNT and CDR2 YENEEA. Trimming pared 4 bases from V and 6 bases from J, leaving 8 bases between.

In this sample, this clonotype turned up a few times. The chain is built from TRBV11-2 and TRBJ1-2; a possible D gene is TRBD1 (5 bases). There are 15 residues in the CDR3. V was pared by 5 bases and J by 5 bases, with 18 bases between. The germline gives CDR1 SGHAT, CDR2 FQNNGV. CDR3 protein: CASSAQSGTVYGYTF. In nucleotides, the CDR3 is TGTGCCAGCAGCGCCCAGTCTGGGACGGTATATGGCTACACCTTC.